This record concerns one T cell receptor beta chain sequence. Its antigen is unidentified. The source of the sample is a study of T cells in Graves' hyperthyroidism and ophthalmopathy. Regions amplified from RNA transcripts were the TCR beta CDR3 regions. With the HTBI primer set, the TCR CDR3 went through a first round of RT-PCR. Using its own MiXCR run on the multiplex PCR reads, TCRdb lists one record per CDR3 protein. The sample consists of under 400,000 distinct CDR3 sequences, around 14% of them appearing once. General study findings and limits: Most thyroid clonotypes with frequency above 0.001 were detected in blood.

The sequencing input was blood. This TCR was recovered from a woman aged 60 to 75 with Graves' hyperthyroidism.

The CDR3 nucleotides are TGTGCCAGTAGTAGGGACAGGGTTAATTCACCCCTCCACTTT. Translating gives CASSRDRVNSPLHF. This rearrangement joins TRBV19 to TRBJ1-6; 9 positions match TRBD1. The CDR3 is 14 amino acids. The germline CDR1 and CDR2 sequences are LNHDA and SQIVND (reference sequence). Trimming took 4 bases from V and 6 from J; bases not matched to a gene: 1.